This T cell receptor (beta chain) was sequenced for a study of T cell responses to AZD1222 COVID-19 vaccine. The ends were cut back, 2 bases at V and 6 bases at J, with 8 bases in the middle. This CDR3 spans 13 amino acids. The study's findings and limits: Recipients of two AZD1222 doses showed rising Spike-specific TCR breadth and depth. None of the repertoires were sampled until the peak T cell response had passed.

Concerning this clone itself: Its target is unknown.

Repertoires were generated with immunoSEQ multiplex PCR, while TCRdb's copy carries only in-frame clones and drops some. The sample lists 110,000 or so clones; over 75% were seen once. V is TRBV12-3 or TRBV12-4 and J is TRBJ1-5; D not certain. The starting material was peripheral blood, obtained on day 0 of MenACWY control vaccination. The sequence was collected from an adult in good health. This CDR3 is CASSLTGLQPQHF. The CDR3 bases are TGTGCCAGCAGTTTAACGGGCCTTCAGCCCCAGCATTTT.